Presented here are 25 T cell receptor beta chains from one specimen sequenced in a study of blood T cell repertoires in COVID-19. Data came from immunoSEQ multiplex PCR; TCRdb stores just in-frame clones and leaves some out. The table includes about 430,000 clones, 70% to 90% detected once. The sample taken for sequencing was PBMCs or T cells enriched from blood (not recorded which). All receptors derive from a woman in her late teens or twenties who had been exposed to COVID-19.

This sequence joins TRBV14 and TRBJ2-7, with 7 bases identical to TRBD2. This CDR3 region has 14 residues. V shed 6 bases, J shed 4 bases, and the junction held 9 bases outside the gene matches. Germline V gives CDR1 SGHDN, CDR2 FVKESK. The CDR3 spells CASRKMGGVYEQYF. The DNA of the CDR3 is TGTGCCAGCAGGAAAATGGGGGGGGTATACGAGCAGTACTTC.

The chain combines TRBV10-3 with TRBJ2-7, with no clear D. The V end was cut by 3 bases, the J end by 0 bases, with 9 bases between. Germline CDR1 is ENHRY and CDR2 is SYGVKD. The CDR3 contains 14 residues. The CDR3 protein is CAISDGHSSYEQYF. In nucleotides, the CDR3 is TGTGCCATCAGTGATGGTCACAGCTCCTACGAGCAGTACTTC.

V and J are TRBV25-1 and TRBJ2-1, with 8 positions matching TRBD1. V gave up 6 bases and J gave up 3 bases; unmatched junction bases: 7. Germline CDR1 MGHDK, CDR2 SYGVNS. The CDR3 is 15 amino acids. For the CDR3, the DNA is TGTGCCAGCAGCAAGACAGGGGAGGACTACAATGAGCAGTTCTTC. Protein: CASSKTGEDYNEQFF.

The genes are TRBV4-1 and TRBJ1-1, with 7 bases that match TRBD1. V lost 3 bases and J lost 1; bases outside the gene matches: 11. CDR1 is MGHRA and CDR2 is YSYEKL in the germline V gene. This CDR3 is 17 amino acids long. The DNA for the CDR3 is TGCGCCAGCAGCCAGAAGACGGAGTACAGGGGGAACACTGAAGCTTTCTTT. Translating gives CASSQKTEYRGNTEAFF.

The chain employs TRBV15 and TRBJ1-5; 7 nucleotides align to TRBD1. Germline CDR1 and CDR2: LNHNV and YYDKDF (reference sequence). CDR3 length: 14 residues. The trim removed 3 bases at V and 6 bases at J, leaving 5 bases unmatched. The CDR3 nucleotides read TGTGCCACCAGCAGGGAGACAGGGAGTCAGCCCCAGCATTTT. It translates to CATSRETGSQPQHF.

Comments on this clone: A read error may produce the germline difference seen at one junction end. In DNA form, the CDR3 reads TGTGCTAGCAGCCGATTTATAGCGGGGGGGCGAAATGAGCAGTTCTTC. This translates into CASSRFIAGGRNEQFF. This sequence joins TRBV7-7 and TRBJ2-1, with 11 nucleotides matching TRBD2. This CDR3 is 16 amino acids long. Looked up from germline, CDR1 is SSHAT and CDR2 is FNYEAQ (reference sequence).

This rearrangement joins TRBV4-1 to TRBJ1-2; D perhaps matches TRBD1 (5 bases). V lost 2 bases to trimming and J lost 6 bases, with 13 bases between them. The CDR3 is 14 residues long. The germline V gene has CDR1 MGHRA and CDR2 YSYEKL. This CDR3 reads CASSQPGTSHGYTF. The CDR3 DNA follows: TGCGCCAGCAGCCAACCCGGGACTTCCCATGGCTACACCTTC.

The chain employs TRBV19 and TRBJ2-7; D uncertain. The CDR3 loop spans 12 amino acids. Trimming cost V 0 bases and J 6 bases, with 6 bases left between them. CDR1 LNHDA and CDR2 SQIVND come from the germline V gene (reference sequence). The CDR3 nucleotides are TGTGCCAGTAGTATAGATCTATGCGAGCAGTACTTC. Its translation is CASSIDLCEQYF.

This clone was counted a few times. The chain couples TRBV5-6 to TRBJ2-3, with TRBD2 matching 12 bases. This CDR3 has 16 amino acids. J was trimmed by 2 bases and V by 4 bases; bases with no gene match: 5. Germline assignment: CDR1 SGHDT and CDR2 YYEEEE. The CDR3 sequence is CASSRRLAGDTDTQYF. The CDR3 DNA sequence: TGTGCCAGCAGCCGGCGACTAGCGGGGGACACAGATACGCAGTATTTT.

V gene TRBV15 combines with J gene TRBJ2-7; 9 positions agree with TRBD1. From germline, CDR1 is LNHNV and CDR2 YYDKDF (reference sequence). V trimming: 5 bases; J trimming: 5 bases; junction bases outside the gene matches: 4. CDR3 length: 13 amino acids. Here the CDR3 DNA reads TGTGCCACCAGCTCCGGGACAGGGAACGAGCAGTACTTC. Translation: CATSSGTGNEQYF.

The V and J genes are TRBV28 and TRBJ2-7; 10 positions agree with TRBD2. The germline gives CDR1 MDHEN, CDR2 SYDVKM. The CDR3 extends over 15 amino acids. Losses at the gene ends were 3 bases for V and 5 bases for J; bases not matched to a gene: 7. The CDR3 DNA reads TGTGCCAGCAGTTTTATGAGCGGGAGGGCCCACGAGCAGTACTTC. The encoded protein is CASSFMSGRAHEQYF.

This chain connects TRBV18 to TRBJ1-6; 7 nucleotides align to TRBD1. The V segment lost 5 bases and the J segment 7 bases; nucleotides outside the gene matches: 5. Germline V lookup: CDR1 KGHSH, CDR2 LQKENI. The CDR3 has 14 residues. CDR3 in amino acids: CASSEGQPNSPLHF. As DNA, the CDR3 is TGTGCCAGCTCAGAGGGACAGCCCAATTCACCCCTCCACTTT.

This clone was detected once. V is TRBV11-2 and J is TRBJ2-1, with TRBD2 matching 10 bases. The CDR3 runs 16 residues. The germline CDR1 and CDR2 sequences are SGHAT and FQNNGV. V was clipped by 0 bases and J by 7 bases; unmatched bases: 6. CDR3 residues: CASSLDPAGGLNEQFF. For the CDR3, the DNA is TGTGCCAGCAGCTTAGATCCAGCGGGAGGGCTAAATGAGCAGTTCTTC. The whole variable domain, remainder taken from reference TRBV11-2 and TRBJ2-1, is EAGVAQSPRYKIIEKRQSVAFWCNPISGHATLYWYQQILGQGPKLLIQFQNNGVVDDSQLPKDRFSAERLKGVDSTLKIQPAKLEDSAVYLCASSLDPAGGLNEQFFGPGTRLTVL.

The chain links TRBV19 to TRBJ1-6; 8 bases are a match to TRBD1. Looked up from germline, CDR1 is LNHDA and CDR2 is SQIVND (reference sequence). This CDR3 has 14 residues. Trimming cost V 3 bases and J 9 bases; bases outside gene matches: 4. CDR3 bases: TGTGCCAGTAGTATGACAGGGGTTAGTTCACCCCTCCACTTT. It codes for CASSMTGVSSPLHF.

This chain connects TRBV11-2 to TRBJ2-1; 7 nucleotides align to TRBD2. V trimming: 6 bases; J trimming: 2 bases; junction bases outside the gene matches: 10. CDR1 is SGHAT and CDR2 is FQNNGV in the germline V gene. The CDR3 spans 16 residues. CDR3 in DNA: TGTGCCAGCAGAACCCCGGGGGGAGGTCCCTACAATGAGCAGTTCTTC. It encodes CASRTPGGGPYNEQFF.

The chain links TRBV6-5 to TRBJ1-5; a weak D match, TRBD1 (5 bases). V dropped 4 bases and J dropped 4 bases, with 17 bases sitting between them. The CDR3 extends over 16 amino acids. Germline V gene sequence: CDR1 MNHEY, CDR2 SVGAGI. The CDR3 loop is CASSLRGTQGNQPQHF. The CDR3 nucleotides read TGTGCCAGCAGTTTAAGGGGTACACAAGGGAATCAGCCCCAGCATTTT.

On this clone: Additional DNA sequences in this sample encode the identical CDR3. CDR3 region: CASSPGTTYNEQFF. CDR3 nucleotide sequence: TGTGCCAGCAGTCCCGGGACTACTTACAATGAGCAGTTCTTC. The V gene is TRBV27, the J gene TRBJ2-1; 7 bases align to TRBD2. The J segment lost 4 bases and the V segment lost 5 bases, leaving 5 bases of the junction unmatched. CDR3 length equals 14 residues. CDR1 is MNHEY, CDR2 SMNVEV, per germline (reference sequence).

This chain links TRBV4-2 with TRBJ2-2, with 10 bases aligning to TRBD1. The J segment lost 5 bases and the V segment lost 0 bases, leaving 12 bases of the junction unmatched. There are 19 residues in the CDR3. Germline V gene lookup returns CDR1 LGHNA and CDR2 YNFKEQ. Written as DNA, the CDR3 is TGTGCCAGCAGCCAAGAGGTGGGGGGCGGGACAGGGGTAACCGGGGAGCTGTTTTTT. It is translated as CASSQEVGGGTGVTGELFF.

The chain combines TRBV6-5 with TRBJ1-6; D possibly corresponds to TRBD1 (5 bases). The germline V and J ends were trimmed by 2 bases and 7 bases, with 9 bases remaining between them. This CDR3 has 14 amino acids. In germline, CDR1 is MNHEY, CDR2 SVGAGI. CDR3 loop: CASSYPGRNSPLHF. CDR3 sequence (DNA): TGTGCCAGCAGTTACCCAGGGCGGAATTCACCCCTCCACTTT.

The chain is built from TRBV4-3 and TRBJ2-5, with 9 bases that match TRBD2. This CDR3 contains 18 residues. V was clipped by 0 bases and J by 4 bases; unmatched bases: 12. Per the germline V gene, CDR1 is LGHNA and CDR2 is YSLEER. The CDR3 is CASSQDAPRAGGGETQYF. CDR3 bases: TGCGCCAGCAGCCAAGATGCCCCCAGAGCGGGGGGCGGAGAGACCCAGTACTTC.

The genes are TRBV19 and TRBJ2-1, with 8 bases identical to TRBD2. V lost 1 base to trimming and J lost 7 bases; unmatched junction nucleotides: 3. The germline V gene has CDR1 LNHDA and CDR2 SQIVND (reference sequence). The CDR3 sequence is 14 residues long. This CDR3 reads CASSIGGRLNEQFF. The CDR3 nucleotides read TGTGCCAGTAGTATAGGCGGGAGGTTGAATGAGCAGTTCTTC.

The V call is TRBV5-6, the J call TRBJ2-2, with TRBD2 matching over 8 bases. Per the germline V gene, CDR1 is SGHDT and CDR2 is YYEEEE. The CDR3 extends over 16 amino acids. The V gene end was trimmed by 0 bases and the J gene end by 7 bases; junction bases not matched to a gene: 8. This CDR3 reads CASSLGTGGALGELFF. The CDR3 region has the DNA TGTGCCAGCAGCTTGGGCACCGGGGGGGCCCTCGGGGAGCTGTTTTTT.

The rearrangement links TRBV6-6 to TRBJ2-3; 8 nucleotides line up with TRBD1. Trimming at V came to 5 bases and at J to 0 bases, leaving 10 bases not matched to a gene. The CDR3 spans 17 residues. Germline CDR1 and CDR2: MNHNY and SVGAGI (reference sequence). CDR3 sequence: CASSPYPQGASTDTQYF. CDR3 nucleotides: TGTGCCAGCAGTCCATACCCGCAGGGGGCTAGCACAGATACGCAGTATTTT.

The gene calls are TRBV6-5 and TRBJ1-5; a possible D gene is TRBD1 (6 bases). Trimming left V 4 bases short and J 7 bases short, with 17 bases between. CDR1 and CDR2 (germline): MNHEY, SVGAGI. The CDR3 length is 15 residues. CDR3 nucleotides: TGTGCCAGCAGTTCCCTAGGAGGGGGAGGGCAGCCCCAGCATTTT. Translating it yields CASSSLGGGGQPQHF.

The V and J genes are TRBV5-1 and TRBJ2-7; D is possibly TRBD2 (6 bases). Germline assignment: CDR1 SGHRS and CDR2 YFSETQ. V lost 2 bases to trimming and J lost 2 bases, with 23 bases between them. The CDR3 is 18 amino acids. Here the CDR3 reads CASSFRGRERWSAYEQYF. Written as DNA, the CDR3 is TGCGCCAGCAGCTTTCGGGGACGGGAGAGGTGGAGCGCCTACGAGCAGTACTTC. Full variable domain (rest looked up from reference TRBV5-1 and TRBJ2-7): KAGVTQTPRYLIKTRGQQVTLSCSPISGHRSVSWYQQTPGQGLQFLFEYFSETQRNKGNFPGRFSGRQFSNSRSEMNVSTLELGDSALYLCASSFRGRERWSAYEQYFGPGTRLTVT.